The clone carrying this T cell receptor beta chain was counted a few times. Its antigen remains unidentified. These data belong to a study of T-cell memory formation after mild COVID-19. Study conclusions and caveats: Memory sampled before infection contained some responding clones, suggesting cross-reactive memory joined.

The CDR3 loop spans 13 amino acids. Trimming shortened V by 8 bases and J by 2 bases, and 14 bases separated the two germline ends. Per germline, CDR1 DFQATT and CDR2 SNEGSKA (reference sequence). TCRdb itself ran the 5' RACE reads through MiXCR, one entry per CDR3 protein. The data hold roughly 58,000 distinct CDR3 sequences, with 8% to 10% observed a single time. The chain has TRBV20-1 and TRBJ2-3; possible D gene TRBD2, 5 bases. The clonotype originates from a man aged 18 to 35 who had mild COVID-19 (a few samples of this study predate the infection). Cell type and time point are not known. The sample consisted of PBMCs or a T cell subset sorted from them (not recorded which). The CDR3 coding sequence is TGCAGTCACGTACGGGAAAACACAGATACGCAGTATTTT. This translates into CSHVRENTDTQYF.